This T cell receptor (beta chain) was captured by sequencing in a study of CD8 T cells in Susac syndrome. The CDR3 covers 14 residues. Unmatched junction bases numbered 2, after V lost 4 bases and J lost 2 bases. Per the germline V gene, CDR1 is SEHNR and CDR2 is FQNEAQ (reference sequence). Random hexamers served to reverse transcribe about 0.5 to 1 ug RNA. By means of immunoSEQ multiplex PCR, TCR beta CDR3 spanning 54 Vbeta and 13 Jbeta underwent amplification. One entry per CDR3 protein, called by TCRdb with MiXCR from the immunoSEQ multiplex PCR reads. The table lists roughly 130,000 distinct CDR3 sequences, about 95% of them singletons. Included as multiple sclerosis controls were treatment-naive patients who had stable or active relapsing-remitting disease. Negative isolation yielded the CD8+ and CD4+ T cells, while FACS enriched the TEMRA cells.

This clonotype was sampled from a human donor with multiple sclerosis. The V call is TRBV7-9, the J call TRBJ2-5; 9 positions agree with TRBD2. What was sequenced was CD4+ T cells from PBMCs. Written as DNA, the CDR3 is TGTGCCAGCAGCTACACTAGCGGGCAAGAGACCCAGTACTTC. Amino acid sequence: CASSYTSGQETQYF.